This T cell receptor beta chain was identified in a study of monozygotic twins with inflammatory bowel disease. Germline lookup yields CDR1 ENHRY and CDR2 SYGVKD. The CDR3 extends over 14 amino acids. No sorting of T cells preceded isolation of total RNA from whole blood. Starting material for each TCR library was approximately 3,500 ng of total RNA. Reprocessing the 5' RACE reads, TCRdb reports a single entry for every CDR3 protein and omits DNA. This sample's clone table lists 210,000 or so distinct CDR3 sequences. Study outcomes and limitations: There were differing immunosuppressive treatments, which may have added variability to patient repertoires. Among IBD patients, TCRbeta diversity (inverse Simpson) was lower than in healthy co-twins.

Comments on this clonotype: The antigen remains unidentified.

The TCR was taken from a human donor with ulcerative colitis or Crohn's disease, or a healthy co-twin of an affected twin (not recorded which). The J gene is TRBJ2-2, the V gene TRBV10-3; checking the TCRdb D call of TRBD1 is not possible without DNA. The sequencing sample was made of blood. The CDR3 sequence is CAISDHREAGELFF.